This TCR beta chain was identified in a study of CXCR3-negative and CXCR3-positive naive CD8 T cells (dated by TCRdb to about 2019). A note on the overall study: In total, 110 million to 150 million TRB reads were obtained, corresponding to roughly 1.5 +/- 0.3 million reads per library. TRBV-TRBJ cluster analysis included naive subsets from five or six donors and memory cells from 3 donors. Diversity and physicochemical repertoire analyses covered approximately 10 donors pooled from two independent experiments.

Sequences MDHEN (CDR1) and SYDVKM (CDR2) are obtained from the germline V gene. The CDR3 goes from the cysteine to the phenylalanine over 13 residues. The DNA sequence is not available. For every CD8+ T cell subset, over 250,000 cells were flow-sorted straight into RLT lysis buffer, and each subset was sorted in triplicate. To keep memory contaminants out, a stringent definition of naive CD8+ T cells was applied: CD45RO-CCR7+CD27+CD95-. Using standard density gradient centrifugation, peripheral blood mononuclear cells were isolated from buffy coats. A FACSAria III was used to flow-sort naive CXCR3-negative and CXCR3-positive CD8+ T cells. Total RNA was extracted from sorted cells using an RNeasy Mini Kit. The paper as a whole reports these results and caveats: Because CXCR3 expression was partially decreased after cryopreservation, freshly isolated PBMCs were used for most assays. Because surface CD5, which has been linked to self-reactivity in mice, was comparable between naive subsets, TCR interaction strength was also inferred from TRB CDR3 physicochemical properties. Both naive subsets had comparably high repertoire diversity, while memory CD8+ T cells had much lower repertoire diversity. Compared with CXCR3-negative naive cells, CXCR3-positive naive cells had TRB CDR3s with higher hydrophobicity (lower Kidera factor 4), lower energy, and higher strength and volume indices. Within the same donor, TRBV-TRBJ usage looked similar between naive CXCR3-negative and CXCR3-positive cells, but memory cells had distinct patterns.

Sequencer: NextSeq 550. The Human TCR Profiling Kit (MiLaboratory) was used to make UMI-labeled 5' RACE TRB cDNA libraries. The full amount of extracted RNA was used for cDNA synthesis, and the full amount of resulting cDNA was used for PCR amplification. Libraries were prepared in parallel using an identical number of PCR cycles. Processing in the source paper ran as follows. MIGEC and MiXCR extracted about 53,000 +/- 10,000 unique UMI-labeled TRB cDNA molecules per library, requiring at least two reads per UMI. An average of 40,000 +/- 10,000 functional in-frame TRB CDR3 nucleotide clonotypes without stop codons was found per library. After downsampling to 5000 UMI-labeled TRB molecules per sample, diversity metrics such as normalized Shannon-Wiener and Chao1 were calculated in VDJtools. For the central five CDR3 residues, VDJtools calculated physicochemical properties weighted by clonotype size, namely interaction energy, strength, volume and Kidera factor 4. After the reads were reprocessed by TCRdb, one entry was made per CDR3 protein sequence, with no DNA. None of the V and J calls come from the authors' own analysis; TCRdb made them. Per the sample table, the count is tens of thousands of distinct CDR3 sequences. Roughly 1.6% of the sample comes from the top ten.

Details on this clonotype: Its antigen remains undetermined.

The sequencing sample was made of naive CXCR3- CD8+ T cells from blood. The sample's cell subset or site label, decoded: CD45RO-CCR7+CD27+CD95- naive CD8+ T cells lacking CXCR3 (TNR3-). The clonotype comes from a human donor in good health. Some clones in this sample may be carry-over from other donors' samples. In this chain, TRBV28 is recombined with TRBJ1-5; TCRdb outputs TRBD1, but without DNA this stays unchecked. The CDR3 corresponds to CASSRTGNQPQHF.